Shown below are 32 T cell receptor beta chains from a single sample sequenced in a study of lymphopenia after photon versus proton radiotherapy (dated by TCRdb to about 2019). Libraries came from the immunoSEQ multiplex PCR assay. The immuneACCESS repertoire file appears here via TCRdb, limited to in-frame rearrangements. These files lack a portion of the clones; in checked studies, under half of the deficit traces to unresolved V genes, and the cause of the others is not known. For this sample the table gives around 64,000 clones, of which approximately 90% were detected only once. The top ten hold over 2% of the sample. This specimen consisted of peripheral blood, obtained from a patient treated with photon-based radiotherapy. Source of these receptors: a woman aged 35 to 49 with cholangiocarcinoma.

The CDR3: CASRMGQYGYTF. CDR3 bases: TGTGCCAGCAGGATGGGGCAGTATGGCTACACCTTC. The rearrangement uses TRBV7-2 and TRBJ1-2; D possibly corresponds to TRBD1 (5 bases). The CDR3 is 12 residues long. Trimming took off 6 bases at V and 5 bases at J, with 10 bases between the two ends. Per germline, CDR1 SGHTA and CDR2 FQGNSA. Looking up the rest from reference TRBV7-2 and TRBJ1-2 gives the full variable domain: GAGVSQSPSNKVTEKGKDVELRCDPISGHTALYWYRQSLGQGLEFLIYFQGNSAPDKSGLPSDRFSAERTGGSVSTLTIQRTQQEDSAVYLCASRMGQYGYTFGSGTRLTVV.

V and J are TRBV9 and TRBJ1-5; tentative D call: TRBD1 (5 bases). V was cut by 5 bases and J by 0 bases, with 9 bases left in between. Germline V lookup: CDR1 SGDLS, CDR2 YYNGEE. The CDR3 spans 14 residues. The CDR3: CASSSTGSNQPQHF. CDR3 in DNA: TGTGCCAGCAGTTCAACAGGTAGCAATCAGCCCCAGCATTTT.

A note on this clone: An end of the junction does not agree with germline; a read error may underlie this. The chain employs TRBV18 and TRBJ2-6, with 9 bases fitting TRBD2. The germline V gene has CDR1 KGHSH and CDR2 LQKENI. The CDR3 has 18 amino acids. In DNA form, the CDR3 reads TGTGCCAGCTCAGCGGGGGGGGACTTTACAAAGTCGGGCCAACGTCCTGACTTC. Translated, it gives CASSAGGDFTKSGQRPDF.

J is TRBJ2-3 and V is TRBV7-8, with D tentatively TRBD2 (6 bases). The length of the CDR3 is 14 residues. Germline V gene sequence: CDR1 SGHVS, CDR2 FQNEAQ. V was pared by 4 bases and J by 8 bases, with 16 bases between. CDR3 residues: CASSSLASVSTQYF. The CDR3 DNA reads TGTGCCAGCAGCTCCCTAGCGAGTGTATCTACGCAGTATTTT.

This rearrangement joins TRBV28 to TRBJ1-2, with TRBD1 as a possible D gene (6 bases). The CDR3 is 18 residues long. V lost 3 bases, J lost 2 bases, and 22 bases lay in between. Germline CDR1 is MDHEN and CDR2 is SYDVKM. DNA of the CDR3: TGTGCCAGCAGTTTGAGGGGGGCTCGGGTCCGCTCCAACTATGGCTACACCTTC. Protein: CASSLRGARVRSNYGYTF.

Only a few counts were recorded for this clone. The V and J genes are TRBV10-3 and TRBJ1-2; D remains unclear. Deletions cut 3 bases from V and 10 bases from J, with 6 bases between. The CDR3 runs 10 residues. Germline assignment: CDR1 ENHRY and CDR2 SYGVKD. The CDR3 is CAISDRDYTF. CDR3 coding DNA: TGTGCCATCAGTGATAGGGACTACACCTTC.

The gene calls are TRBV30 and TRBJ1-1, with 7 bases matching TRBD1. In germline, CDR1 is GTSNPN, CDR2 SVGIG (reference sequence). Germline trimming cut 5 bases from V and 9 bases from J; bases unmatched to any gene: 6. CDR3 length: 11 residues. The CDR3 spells CAWVVRGQAFF. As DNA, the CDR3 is TGTGCCTGGGTTGTAAGGGGGCAAGCTTTCTTT.

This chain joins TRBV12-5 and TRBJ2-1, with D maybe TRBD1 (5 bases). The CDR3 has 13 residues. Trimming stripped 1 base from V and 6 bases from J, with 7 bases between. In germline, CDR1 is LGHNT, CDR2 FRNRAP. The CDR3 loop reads CASGLATVNEQFF. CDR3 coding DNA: TGTGCTAGTGGTTTGGCGACAGTCAATGAGCAGTTCTTC.

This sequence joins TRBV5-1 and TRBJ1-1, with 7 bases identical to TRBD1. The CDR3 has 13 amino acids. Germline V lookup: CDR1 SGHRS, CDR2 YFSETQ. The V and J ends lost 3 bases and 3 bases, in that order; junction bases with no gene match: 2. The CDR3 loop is CASSWDSDTEAFF. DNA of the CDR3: TGCGCCAGCAGCTGGGACAGCGACACTGAAGCTTTCTTT. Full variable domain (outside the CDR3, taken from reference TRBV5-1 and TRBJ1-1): KAGVTQTPRYLIKTRGQQVTLSCSPISGHRSVSWYQQTPGQGLQFLFEYFSETQRNKGNFPGRFSGRQFSNSRSEMNVSTLELGDSALYLCASSWDSDTEAFFGQGTRLTVV.

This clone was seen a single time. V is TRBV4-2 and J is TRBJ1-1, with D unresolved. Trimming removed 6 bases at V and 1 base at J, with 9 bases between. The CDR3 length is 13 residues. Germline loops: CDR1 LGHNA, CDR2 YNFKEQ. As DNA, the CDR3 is TGTGCCAGCAGTCTTACAGCGAACACTGAAGCTTTCTTT. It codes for CASSLTANTEAFF.

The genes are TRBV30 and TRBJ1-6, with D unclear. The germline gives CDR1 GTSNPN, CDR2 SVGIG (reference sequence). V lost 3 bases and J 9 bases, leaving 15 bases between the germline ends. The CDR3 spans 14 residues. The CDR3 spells CAWRVWGGGSPLHF. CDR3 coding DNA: TGTGCCTGGAGAGTTTGGGGAGGCGGTTCACCCCTCCACTTT.

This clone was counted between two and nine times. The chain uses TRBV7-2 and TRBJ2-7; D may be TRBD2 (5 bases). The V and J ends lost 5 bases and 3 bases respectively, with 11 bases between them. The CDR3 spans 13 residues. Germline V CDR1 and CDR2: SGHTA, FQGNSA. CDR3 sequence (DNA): TGTGCCAGCAGCACGCCAGGACTCTACGAGCAGTACTTC. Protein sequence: CASSTPGLYEQYF.

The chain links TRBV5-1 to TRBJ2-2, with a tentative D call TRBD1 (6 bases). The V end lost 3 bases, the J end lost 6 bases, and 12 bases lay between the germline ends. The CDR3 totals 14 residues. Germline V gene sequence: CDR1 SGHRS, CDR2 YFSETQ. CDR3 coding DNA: TGCGCCAGCAGCTGGGGAAACAGGGCCGGGGAGCTGTTTTTT. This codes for CASSWGNRAGELFF.

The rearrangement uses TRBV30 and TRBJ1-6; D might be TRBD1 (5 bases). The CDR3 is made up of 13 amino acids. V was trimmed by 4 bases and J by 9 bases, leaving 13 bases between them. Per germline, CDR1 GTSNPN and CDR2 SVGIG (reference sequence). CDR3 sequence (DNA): TGTGCCTGGACCTCGACAGAAGGTTCACCCCTCCACTTT. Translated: CAWTSTEGSPLHF.

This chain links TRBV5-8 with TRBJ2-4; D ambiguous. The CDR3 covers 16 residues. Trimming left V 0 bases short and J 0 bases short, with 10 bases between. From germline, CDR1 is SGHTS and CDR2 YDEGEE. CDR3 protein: CASSLVADLAKNIQYF. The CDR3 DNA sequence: TGTGCCAGCAGCTTGGTTGCAGATTTAGCCAAAAACATTCAGTACTTC.

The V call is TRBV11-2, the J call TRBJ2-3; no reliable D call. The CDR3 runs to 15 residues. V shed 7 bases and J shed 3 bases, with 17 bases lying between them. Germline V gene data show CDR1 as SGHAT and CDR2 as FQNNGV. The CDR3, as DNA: TGTGCCAGCACCACCTTTGGGTTTCCTACAGATACGCAGTATTTT. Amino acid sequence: CASTTFGFPTDTQYF.

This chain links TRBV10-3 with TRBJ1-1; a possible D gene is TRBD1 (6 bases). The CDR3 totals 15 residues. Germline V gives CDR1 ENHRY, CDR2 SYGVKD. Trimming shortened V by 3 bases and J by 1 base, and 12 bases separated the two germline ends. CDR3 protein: CAISDAPTGNTEAFF. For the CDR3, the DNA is TGTGCCATCAGTGATGCCCCGACAGGGAACACTGAAGCTTTCTTT.

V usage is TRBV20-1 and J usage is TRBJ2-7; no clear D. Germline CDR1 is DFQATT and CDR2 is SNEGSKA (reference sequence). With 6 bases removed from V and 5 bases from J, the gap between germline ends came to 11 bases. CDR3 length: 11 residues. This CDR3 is CSARFVNEQYF. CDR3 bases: TGCAGTGCCCGGTTTGTCAACGAGCAGTACTTC.

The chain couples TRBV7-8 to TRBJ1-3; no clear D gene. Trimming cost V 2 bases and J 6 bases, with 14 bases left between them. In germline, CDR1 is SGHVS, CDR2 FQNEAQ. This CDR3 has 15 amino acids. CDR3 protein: CASSLSPTAANTIYF. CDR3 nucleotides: TGTGCCAGCAGCTTATCACCCACAGCGGCAAACACCATATATTTT.

In nucleotides, the CDR3 is TGTGCCAGTAGGGGTAGGCTGCGGGGGGGCCTTTACGAGCAGTACTTC. It encodes CASRGRLRGGLYEQYF. The chain carries TRBV19 and TRBJ2-7; the match to TRBD2 covers 9 bases. CDR3 length: 16 residues. Losses at the gene ends were 6 bases for V and 4 bases for J; bases not matched to a gene: 13. Germline CDR1 is LNHDA and CDR2 is SQIVND (reference sequence). The whole variable domain, remainder taken from reference TRBV19 and TRBJ2-7, is DGGITQSPKYLFRKEGQNVTLSCEQNLNHDAMYWYRQDPGQGLRLIYYSQIVNDFQKGDIAEGYSVSREKKESFPLTVTSAQKNPTAFYLCASRGRLRGGLYEQYFGPGTRLTVT.

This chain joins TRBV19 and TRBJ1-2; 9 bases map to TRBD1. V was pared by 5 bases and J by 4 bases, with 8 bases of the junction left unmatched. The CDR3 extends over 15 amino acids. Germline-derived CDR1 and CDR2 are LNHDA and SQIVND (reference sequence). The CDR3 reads CASSPGQGLGYGYTF. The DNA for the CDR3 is TGTGCCAGTAGTCCGGGACAGGGCCTCGGCTATGGCTACACCTTC.

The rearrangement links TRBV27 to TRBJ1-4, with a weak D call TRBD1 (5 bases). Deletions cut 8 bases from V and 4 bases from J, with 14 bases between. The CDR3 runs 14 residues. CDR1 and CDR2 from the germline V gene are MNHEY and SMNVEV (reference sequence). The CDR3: CASARPGVNEKLFF. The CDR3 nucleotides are TGTGCCAGCGCCAGGCCGGGGGTTAATGAAAAACTGTTTTTT.

The CDR3 nucleotides are TGTGCCACGACGGACAGGGGAGGAAGCACTGAAGCTTTCTTT. Its protein is CATTDRGGSTEAFF. This chain uses TRBV10-3 with TRBJ1-1; 9 positions agree with TRBD1. CDR3 size: 14 residues. V lost 10 bases to trimming and J lost 4 bases; unmatched junction nucleotides: 10. Germline V gene data show CDR1 as ENHRY and CDR2 as SYGVKD.

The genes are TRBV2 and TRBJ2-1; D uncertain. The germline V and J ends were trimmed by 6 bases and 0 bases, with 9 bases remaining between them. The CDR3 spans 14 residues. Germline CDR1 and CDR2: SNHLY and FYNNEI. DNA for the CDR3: TGTGCCAGCAGGGTTATGAGCTCCTACAATGAGCAGTTCTTC. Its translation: CASRVMSSYNEQFF.

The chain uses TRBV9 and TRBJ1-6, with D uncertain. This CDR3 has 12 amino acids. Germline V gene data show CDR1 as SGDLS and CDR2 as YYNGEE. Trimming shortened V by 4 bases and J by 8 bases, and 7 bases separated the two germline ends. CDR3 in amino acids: CASSPTDSPLHF. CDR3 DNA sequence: TGTGCCAGCAGCCCCACTGATTCACCCCTCCACTTT.

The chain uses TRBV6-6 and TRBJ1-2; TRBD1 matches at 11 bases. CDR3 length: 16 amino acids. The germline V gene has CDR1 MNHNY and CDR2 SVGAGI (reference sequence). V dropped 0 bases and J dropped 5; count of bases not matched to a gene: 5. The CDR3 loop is CASSYSAGQGVYGYTF. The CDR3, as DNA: TGTGCCAGCAGTTACTCTGCGGGACAGGGGGTATATGGCTACACCTTC.

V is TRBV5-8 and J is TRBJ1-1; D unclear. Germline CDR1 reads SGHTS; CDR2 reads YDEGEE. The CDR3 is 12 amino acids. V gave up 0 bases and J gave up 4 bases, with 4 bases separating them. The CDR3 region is CASSLDGTEAFF. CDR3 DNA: TGTGCCAGCAGCTTGGATGGCACTGAAGCTTTCTTT.

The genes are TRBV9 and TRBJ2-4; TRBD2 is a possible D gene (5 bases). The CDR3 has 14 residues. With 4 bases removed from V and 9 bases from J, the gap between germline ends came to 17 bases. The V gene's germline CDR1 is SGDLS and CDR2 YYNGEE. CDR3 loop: CASSLFGSEGIQYF. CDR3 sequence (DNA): TGTGCCAGCAGCTTGTTCGGCTCTGAGGGCATTCAGTACTTC.

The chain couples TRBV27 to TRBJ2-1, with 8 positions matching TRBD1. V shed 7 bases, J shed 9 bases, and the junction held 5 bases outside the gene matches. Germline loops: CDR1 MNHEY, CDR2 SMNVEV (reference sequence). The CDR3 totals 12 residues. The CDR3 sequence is CASTYRGSEQFF. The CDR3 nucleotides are TGTGCCAGCACCTACAGGGGGTCTGAGCAGTTCTTC.

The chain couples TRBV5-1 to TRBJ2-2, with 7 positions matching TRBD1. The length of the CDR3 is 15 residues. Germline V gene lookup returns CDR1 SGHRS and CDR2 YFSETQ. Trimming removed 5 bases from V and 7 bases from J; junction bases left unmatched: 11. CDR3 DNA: TGCGCCAGCAGGCGAGGGGGCGCGTGGGTCGGGGAGCTGTTTTTT. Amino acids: CASRRGGAWVGELFF.

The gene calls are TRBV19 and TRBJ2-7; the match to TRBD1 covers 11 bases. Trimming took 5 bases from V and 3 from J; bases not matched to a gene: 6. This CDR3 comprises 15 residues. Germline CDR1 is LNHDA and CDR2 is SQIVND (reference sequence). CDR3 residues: CASSPGQGAIYEQYF. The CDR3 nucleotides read TGTGCCAGTAGTCCCGGACAGGGGGCGATCTACGAGCAGTACTTC.

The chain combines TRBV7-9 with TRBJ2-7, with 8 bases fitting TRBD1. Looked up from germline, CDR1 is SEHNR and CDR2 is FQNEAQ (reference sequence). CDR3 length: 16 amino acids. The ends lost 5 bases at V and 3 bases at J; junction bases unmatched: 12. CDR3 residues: CASSGKTGQVSYEQYF. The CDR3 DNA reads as TGTGCCAGCAGCGGGAAGACGGGACAGGTTAGCTACGAGCAGTACTTC.